The 16 T cell receptor beta chains given below trace back to one sample, sequenced in a study of blood T cell repertoires in COVID-19. This table comes from immunoSEQ multiplex PCR, and its TCRdb copy is limited to in-frame clones, with some not included. The profile covers fewer than 250,000 clones, with roughly 88% appearing a single time and approximately 2.1% taken by the ten largest. Sequenced material: PBMCs or T cells enriched from blood (not recorded which). The receptors were sampled from a woman aged 50 to 60 who had recovered from COVID-19.

The chain uses TRBV19 and TRBJ2-7, with 8 bases identical to TRBD1. Germline V gives CDR1 LNHDA, CDR2 SQIVND (reference sequence). Trimming at V came to 5 bases and at J to 7 bases, leaving 10 bases not matched to a gene. The CDR3 is 14 amino acids. The CDR3 loop is CASSHRQGSKEQYF. CDR3 DNA sequence: TGTGCCAGTAGTCATCGACAGGGGTCAAAAGAGCAGTACTTC.

The chain employs TRBV29-1 and TRBJ2-5; D unclear. V was trimmed by 6 bases and J by 4 bases, leaving 6 bases between them. The length of the CDR3 is 10 residues. Germline V gene sequence: CDR1 SQVTM, CDR2 ANQGSEA. CDR3 coding DNA: TGCAGCGTCTCCAGAGAGACCCAGTACTTC. Protein: CSVSRETQYF.

The chain combines TRBV7-9 with TRBJ2-5; D unclear. Trimming took off 2 bases at V and 0 bases at J, with 7 bases between the two ends. CDR3 size: 14 residues. CDR1 and CDR2 (germline): SEHNR, FQNEAQ (reference sequence). CDR3 residues: CASSLNRDQETQYF. The DNA for the CDR3 is TGTGCCAGCAGCTTAAACCGGGACCAAGAGACCCAGTACTTC.

The genes are TRBV4-3 and TRBJ2-3; possible D gene TRBD1, 5 bases. V lost 1 base and J lost 5, with 16 bases in between. CDR1 and CDR2 from the germline V gene are LGHNA and YSLEER. This CDR3 has 16 amino acids. CDR3 sequence reads: CASSQGDWGRGDTQYF. CDR3 coding DNA: TGCGCCAGCAGCCAAGGGGATTGGGGAAGGGGAGATACGCAGTATTTT.

The genes are TRBV18 and TRBJ2-7; 7 bases align to TRBD2. The germline gives CDR1 KGHSH, CDR2 LQKENI. Trimming removed 1 base from V and 3 bases from J; junction bases left unmatched: 9. The CDR3 extends over 16 amino acids. In DNA, the CDR3 is TGTGCCAGCTCACCACTGGGGGAGGGAGTAAGCTACGAGCAGTACTTC. Protein: CASSPLGEGVSYEQYF.

In its sample, this clone was seen once. The CDR3 loop reads CASSARGLYGYTF. The CDR3, as DNA: TGTGCCAGCAGTGCCAGGGGCCTCTATGGCTACACCTTC. The chain carries TRBV25-1 and TRBJ1-2, with a tentative D call TRBD1 (6 bases). The CDR3 is 13 residues long. The V end was cut by 4 bases, the J end by 4 bases, with 10 bases between. CDR1 is MGHDK, CDR2 SYGVNS, per germline.

The chain carries TRBV11-1 and TRBJ2-7; perhaps TRBD1 as D (6 bases). The CDR3 is made up of 14 amino acids. V was clipped by 5 bases and J by 3 bases, with 14 bases between them. Germline assignment: CDR1 SGHAT and CDR2 FQDESV (reference sequence). In nucleotides, the CDR3 is TGTGCCAGCAGCCTTACACAGGGAATCTACGAGCAGTACTTC. This translates into CASSLTQGIYEQYF.

Turning to this clone: At the DNA level, this CDR3 is encoded by other sequences in the same sample as well. The V gene is TRBV7-2, the J gene TRBJ2-5; D might be TRBD2 (6 bases). Germline V gene data show CDR1 as SGHTA and CDR2 as FQGNSA. V was shortened by 3 bases and J by 1 base, with 9 bases between the two germline ends. The CDR3 is 14 amino acids. The CDR3 protein is CASSLASAQETQYF. The DNA for the CDR3 is TGTGCCAGCAGCTTGGCTAGCGCCCAAGAGACCCAGTACTTC.

The chain uses TRBV30 and TRBJ1-5; 7 nucleotides agree with TRBD1. V was clipped by 2 bases and J by 7 bases; unmatched bases: 8. Germline CDR1 GTSNPN, CDR2 SVGIG (reference sequence). CDR3 length: 14 amino acids. CDR3 coding DNA: TGTGCCTGGAGTAGGTCAGGGGGGTTGCAGCCCCAGCATTTT. Amino acid sequence: CAWSRSGGLQPQHF.

The chain is built from TRBV4-3 and TRBJ1-1; D is uncertain. V shed 1 base and J shed 6 bases, with 9 bases lying between them. This CDR3 is 13 amino acids long. Germline lookup yields CDR1 LGHNA and CDR2 YSLEER. This CDR3 reads CASSQGRVSEAFF. Written as DNA, the CDR3 is TGCGCCAGCAGCCAAGGGAGGGTGTCTGAAGCTTTCTTT.

The V gene is TRBV28, the J gene TRBJ2-6; possibly TRBD2 for D (6 bases). This CDR3 spans 15 amino acids. Looked up from germline, CDR1 is MDHEN and CDR2 is SYDVKM. V dropped 2 bases and J dropped 1 base, with 6 bases sitting between them. The CDR3 bases are TGTGCCAGCAGTTTAAGCGGGTCTGGGGCCAACGTCCTGACTTTC. It yields the protein CASSLSGSGANVLTF.

This rearrangement joins TRBV28 to TRBJ1-6; 8 positions agree with TRBD1. The CDR3 has 15 amino acids. The trim removed 2 bases at V and 10 bases at J, leaving 7 bases unmatched. The germline V gene encodes CDR1 MDHEN and CDR2 SYDVKM. Here the CDR3 DNA reads TGTGCCAGCAGTTTAGGGGGACAGGCAGGATCACCCCTCCACTTT. This translates into CASSLGGQAGSPLHF. The whole variable domain, remainder taken from reference TRBV28 and TRBJ1-6, is DVKVTQSSRYLVKRTGEKVFLECVQDMDHENMFWYRQDPGLGLRLIYFSYDVKMKEKGDIPEGYSVSREKKERFSLILESASTNQTSMYLCASSLGGQAGSPLHFGNGTRLTVT.

This clone was seen more than once but under ten times. This sequence joins TRBV7-2 and TRBJ1-6; tentative D call: TRBD1 (5 bases). V lost 0 bases to trimming and J lost 8 bases, with 11 bases between them. The CDR3 sequence is 15 residues long. The germline V gene encodes CDR1 SGHTA and CDR2 FQGNSA. The CDR3 reads CASSLAVGVDSPLHF. In nucleotides, the CDR3 is TGTGCCAGCAGCTTAGCGGTAGGGGTGGATTCACCCCTCCACTTT.

J is TRBJ1-2 and V is TRBV3-1 (or the pseudogene TRBV3-2); 7 bases map to TRBD1. This CDR3 is built from 15 residues. Germline V CDR1 and CDR2: LGHDT, YNNKEL (reference sequence). The J segment lost 2 bases and the V segment lost 0 bases, leaving 3 bases of the junction unmatched. The chain's CDR3 is CASSQEGTVNYGYTF. In DNA, the CDR3 is TGTGCCAGCAGCCAAGAGGGGACAGTAAACTATGGCTACACCTTC.

The chain has TRBV11-2 and TRBJ1-2; 10 nucleotides match TRBD1. V shed 6 bases and J 2 bases; nucleotides not matched to a gene: 18. CDR3 size: 19 residues. CDR1 is SGHAT, CDR2 FQNNGV, per germline. CDR3 DNA: TGTGCCAGCAGACCATTTGCTGTCCGGACAGGGGGTTTCAACTATGGCTACACCTTC. This sequence encodes CASRPFAVRTGGFNYGYTF.

The V gene is TRBV7-2, the J gene TRBJ2-1; maybe TRBD2 (5 bases). The CDR3 sequence is 14 residues long. Trimming removed 1 base from V and 9 bases from J, with 13 bases in between. CDR1 is SGHTA and CDR2 is FQGNSA in the germline V gene. CDR3 sequence: CASSLGGSISEQFF. The CDR3 nucleotides read TGTGCCAGCAGCTTAGGAGGGTCAATCTCTGAGCAGTTCTTC.